The clone carrying this T cell receptor beta chain was recorded many times. Unique molecular identifiers were affixed to discrete cDNA molecules within the library. TCRdb re-called the RACE reads with MiXCR, one entry per CDR3 protein. The sample holds 90,000 to 120,000 distinct CDR3 sequences, more than 9.5% seen once. This specimen comes from a study of human T cells and chemical hapten exposure. The time point denotes: patch test 1, 2 weeks after DPC sensitization. The treatment here: therapeutic diphenylcyclopropenone sensitization with weekly scalp DPC. Germline V gene data show CDR1 as SGHDT and CDR2 as YYEEEE. V was cut by 4 bases and J by 4 bases, with 17 bases left in between. The CDR3 is 16 amino acids.

The source is a woman in her forties with alopecia areata. Some clones in this sample may be carry-over from other donors' samples. This sequence joins TRBV5-6 and TRBJ2-2; TRBD2 might be the D (6 bases). The sequencing used whole blood, collected in connection with sensitization to the hapten diphenylcyclopropenone (DPC). CDR3 in amino acids: CASSRRGGISTGELFF. In DNA form, the CDR3 reads TGTGCCAGCAGCCGGAGGGGCGGGATCTCCACCGGGGAGCTGTTTTTT.